This T cell receptor beta chain was captured in a study of CD8+CD57+ T cells in acquired aplastic anemia. Whole-study results and caveats: Significance was not reached for CD8+ Simpson's diversity between patients and controls.

Many counts were recorded for this clonotype. The target antigen is unknown. The template used for profiling TCR beta VDJ and CDR3 was genomic DNA. Via MiXCR, TCRdb re-called the reads, giving one row per CDR3 protein. The table shows some 70,000 distinct CDR3 sequences, with approximately 51% occurring only once. The V gene's germline CDR1 is MNHEY and CDR2 SMNVEV (reference sequence). V lost 4 bases to trimming and J lost 5 bases, with 16 bases between them. There are 15 residues in the CDR3. Sequences were obtained from sorted CD4+, CD8+, or CD8+CD57+ T cells (not recorded which) from PBMCs. This clonotype was sampled from a human donor in good health, serving as a control. The J gene is TRBJ2-3, the V gene TRBV27; weak D call: TRBD2 (5 bases). For the CDR3, the DNA is TGTGCCAGCAGTTCCCCTTCTTATGAGGGAGATACGCAGTATTTT. This translates into CASSSPSYEGDTQYF.